These 4 T cell receptor beta chains were sequenced from one sample in a study of T cells after yellow fever vaccination. TCRdb called the 5' RACE reads again in MiXCR, with one record for every CDR3 protein. The sample yields about 310,000 distinct CDR3 sequences, 3% to 4.5% seen once. The sequenced sample was PBMCs, obtained on the day of the yellow fever booster vaccination. The receptor set was obtained from a man younger than 35 who received the YFV17D yellow fever vaccine.

This clonotype was seen a handful of times. This rearrangement joins TRBV5-6 to TRBJ2-6, with TRBD2 as a possible D gene (6 bases). The germline V gene encodes CDR1 SGHDT and CDR2 YYEEEE. CDR3 size: 15 residues. V shed 0 bases and J shed 4 bases, with 8 bases lying between them. In DNA form, the CDR3 reads TGTGCCAGCAGCTTGGGGGAGGACGGGGCCAACGTCCTGACTTTC. It encodes CASSLGEDGANVLTF.

This clonotype was counted many times. V gene TRBV5-5 combines with J gene TRBJ2-2, with D possibly TRBD2 on 5 matching bases. Germline CDR1 SGHKS, CDR2 YYEKEE (reference sequence). The CDR3 extends over 14 amino acids. Trimming removed 2 bases at V and 1 base at J, with 6 bases between. In nucleotides, the CDR3 is TGTGCCAGCAGCTTACGGGGGAACACCGGGGAGCTGTTTTTT. This translates into CASSLRGNTGELFF.

Many counts were recorded for this clonotype. J is TRBJ2-3 and V is TRBV20-1, with a possible D match to TRBD2 (5 bases). V gave up 1 base and J gave up 3 bases, with 8 bases separating them. The CDR3 consists of 13 residues. CDR1 DFQATT and CDR2 SNEGSKA come from the germline V gene (reference sequence). The DNA for the CDR3 is TGCAGTGCTAGAGTCCCGGGGACAGATACGCAGTATTTT. It encodes CSARVPGTDTQYF.

This sequence joins TRBV7-8 and TRBJ2-2; D is perhaps TRBD1 (9 bases). The CDR3 spans 17 residues. Germline values: CDR1 SGHVS, CDR2 FQNEAQ. V lost 5 bases, J lost 1 base, and 17 bases lay in between. CDR3 amino acids: CASSPRGGQGNTGELFF. The CDR3 coding sequence is TGTGCCAGCAGCCCCCGGGGGGGACAGGGGAACACCGGGGAGCTGTTTTTT. The full variable domain, rest sourced from reference TRBV7-8 and TRBJ2-2, is GAGVSQSPRYKVAKRGQDVALRCDPISGHVSLFWYQQALGQGPEFLTYFQNEAQLDKSGLPSDRFFAERPEGSVSTLKIQRTQQEDSAVYLCASSPRGGQGNTGELFFGEGSRLTVL.